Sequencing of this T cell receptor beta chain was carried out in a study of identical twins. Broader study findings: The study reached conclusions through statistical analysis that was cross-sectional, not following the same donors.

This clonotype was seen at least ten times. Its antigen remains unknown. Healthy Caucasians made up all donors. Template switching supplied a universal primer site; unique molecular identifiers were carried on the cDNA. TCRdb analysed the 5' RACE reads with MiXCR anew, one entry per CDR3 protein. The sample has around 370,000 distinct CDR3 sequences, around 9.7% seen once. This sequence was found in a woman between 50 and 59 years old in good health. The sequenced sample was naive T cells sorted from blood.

CDR3 bases: TGTGCCAGCAGCGTAGGCCCCGACGGGACGCCCCAAGAGACCCAGTACTTC. Its translation is CASSVGPDGTPQETQYF. The chain is built from TRBV9 and TRBJ2-5; D assignment may be TRBD1 or TRBD2 (5 bases each). V was clipped by 0 bases and J by 1 base, with 16 bases between them. Germline V gives CDR1 SGDLS, CDR2 YYNGEE. This CDR3 has 17 amino acids.